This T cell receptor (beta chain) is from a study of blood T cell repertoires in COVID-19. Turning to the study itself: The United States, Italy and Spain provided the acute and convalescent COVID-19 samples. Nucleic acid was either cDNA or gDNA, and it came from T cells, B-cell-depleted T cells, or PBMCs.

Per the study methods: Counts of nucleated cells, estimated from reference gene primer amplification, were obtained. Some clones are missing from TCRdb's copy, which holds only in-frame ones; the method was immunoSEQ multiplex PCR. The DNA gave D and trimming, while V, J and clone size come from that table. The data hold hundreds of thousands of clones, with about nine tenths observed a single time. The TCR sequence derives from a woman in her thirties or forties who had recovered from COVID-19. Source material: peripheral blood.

The CDR3, as DNA: TGTGCCAGCAGCCCTGGGGGCAGCCAAGAGACCCAGTACTTC. Translation: CASSPGGSQETQYF. The V call is TRBV13, the J call TRBJ2-5, with D maybe TRBD1 (6 bases). Looked up from germline, CDR1 is PRHDT and CDR2 is FYEKMQ (reference sequence). V dropped 5 bases and J dropped 1 base, with 11 bases sitting between them. CDR3 length equals 14 residues.